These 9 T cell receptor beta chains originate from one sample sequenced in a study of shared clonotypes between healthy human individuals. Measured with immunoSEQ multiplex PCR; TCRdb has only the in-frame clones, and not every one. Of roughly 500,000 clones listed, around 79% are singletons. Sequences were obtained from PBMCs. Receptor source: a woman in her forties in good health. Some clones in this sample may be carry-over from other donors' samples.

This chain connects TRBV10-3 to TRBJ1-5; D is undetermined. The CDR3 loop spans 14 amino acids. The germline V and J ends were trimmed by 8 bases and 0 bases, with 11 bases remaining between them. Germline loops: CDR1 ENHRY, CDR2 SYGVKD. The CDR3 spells CAILLHYSNQPQHF. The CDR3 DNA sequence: TGTGCCATCCTATTACACTATAGCAATCAGCCCCAGCATTTT.

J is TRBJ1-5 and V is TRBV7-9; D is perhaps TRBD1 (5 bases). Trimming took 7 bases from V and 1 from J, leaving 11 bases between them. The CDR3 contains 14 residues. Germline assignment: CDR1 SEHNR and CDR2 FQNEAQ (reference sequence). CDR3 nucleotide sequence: TGTGCCAGCACCATCGGGGGAAGCAATCAGCCCCAGCATTTT. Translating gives CASTIGGSNQPQHF. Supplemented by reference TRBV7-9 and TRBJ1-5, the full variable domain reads DTGVSQNPRHKITKRGQNVTFRCDPISEHNRLYWYRQTLGQGPEFLTYFQNEAQLEKSRLLSDRFSAERPKGSFSTLEIQRTEQGDSAMYLCASTIGGSNQPQHFGDGTRLSIL.

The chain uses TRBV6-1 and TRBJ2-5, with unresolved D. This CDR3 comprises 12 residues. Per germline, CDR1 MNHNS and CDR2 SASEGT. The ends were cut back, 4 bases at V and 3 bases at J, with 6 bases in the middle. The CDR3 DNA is TGTGCCAGCAGTGTTGTGGAAGAGACCCAGTACTTC. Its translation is CASSVVEETQYF.

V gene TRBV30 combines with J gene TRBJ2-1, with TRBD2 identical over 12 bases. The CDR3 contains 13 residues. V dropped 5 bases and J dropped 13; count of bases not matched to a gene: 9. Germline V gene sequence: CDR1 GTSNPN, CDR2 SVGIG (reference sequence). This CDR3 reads CAWFETSGRPQFF. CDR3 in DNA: TGTGCCTGGTTCGAGACTAGCGGGAGACCCCAGTTCTTC.

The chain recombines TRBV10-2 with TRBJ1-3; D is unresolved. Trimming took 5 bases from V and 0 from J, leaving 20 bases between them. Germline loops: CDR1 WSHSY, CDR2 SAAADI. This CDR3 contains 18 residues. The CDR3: CASSTIALTEISGNTIYF. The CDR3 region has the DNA TGCGCCAGCAGTACTATTGCACTGACGGAAATCTCTGGAAACACCATATATTTT.

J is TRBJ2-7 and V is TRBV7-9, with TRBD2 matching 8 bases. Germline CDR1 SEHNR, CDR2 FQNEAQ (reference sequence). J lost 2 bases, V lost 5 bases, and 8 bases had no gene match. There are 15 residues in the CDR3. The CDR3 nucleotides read TGTGCCAGCAGCCCTCGTAGCGGGAAGACCTACGAGCAGTACTTC. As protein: CASSPRSGKTYEQYF.

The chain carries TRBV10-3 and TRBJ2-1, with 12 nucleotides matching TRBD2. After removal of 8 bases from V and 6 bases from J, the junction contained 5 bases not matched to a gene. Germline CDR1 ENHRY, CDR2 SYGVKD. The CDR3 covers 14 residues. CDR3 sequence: CAISASGRGNEQFF. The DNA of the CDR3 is TGTGCCATCTCCGCTAGCGGGAGGGGCAATGAGCAGTTCTTC.

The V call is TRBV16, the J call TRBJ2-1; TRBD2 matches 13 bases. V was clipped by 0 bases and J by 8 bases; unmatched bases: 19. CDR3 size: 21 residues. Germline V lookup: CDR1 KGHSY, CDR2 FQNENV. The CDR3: CASSQSTPGTSGRARGYEQFF. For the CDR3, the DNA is TGTGCCAGCAGCCAATCTACCCCCGGAACTAGCGGGAGGGCCAGGGGATATGAGCAGTTCTTC.

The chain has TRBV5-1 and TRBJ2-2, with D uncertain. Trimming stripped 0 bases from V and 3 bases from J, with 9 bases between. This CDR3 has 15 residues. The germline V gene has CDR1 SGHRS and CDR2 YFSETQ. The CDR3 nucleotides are TGCGCCAGCAGCTTGGGTCACGCGGACACCGGGGAGCTGTTTTTT. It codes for CASSLGHADTGELFF. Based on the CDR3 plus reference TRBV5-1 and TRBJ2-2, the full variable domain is KAGVTQTPRYLIKTRGQQVTLSCSPISGHRSVSWYQQTPGQGLQFLFEYFSETQRNKGNFPGRFSGRQFSNSRSEMNVSTLELGDSALYLCASSLGHADTGELFFGEGSRLTVL.